These T cell receptor beta chains were read from a single sample in a study of blood T cell repertoires in COVID-19. Generated by immunoSEQ multiplex PCR, the TCRdb table keeps only in-frame clones and is missing some. Here the sample spans fewer than 700,000 clones, roughly 89% being singletons. Material for sequencing was peripheral blood. The source of these receptors is a woman aged 50 to 65 with COVID-19, enrolled during active disease. CDR3s include the opening cysteine and the closing phenylalanine or tryptophan. A D gene is named only where the DNA matches it firmly. Some rows have no size entry. The others give once, few or many, or a class for an expanded clone.

>TRBV12-3/TRBV12-4|13|.|TRBD1|TRBJ2-7
CASSRTGLGEQYF
TGTGCCAGCAGTCGGACAGGGCTCGGCGAGCAGTACTTC
>TRBV10-3|14|.|.|TRBJ1-3
CAISEQESGNTIYF
TGTGCCATCAGTGAGCAGGAATCTGGAAACACCATATATTTT
>TRBV13|16|.|TRBD1|TRBJ2-2
CASSPGQGAGTGELFF
TGTGCCAGCAGCCCGGGACAGGGGGCTGGTACCGGGGAGCTGTTTTTT
>TRBV28|15|.|.|TRBJ2-7
CASSLEAGIPYEQYF
TGTGCCAGCAGTTTAGAGGCAGGGATACCCTACGAGCAGTACTTC
>TRBV11-2|15|once|.|TRBJ2-3
CASSQRGGGSDTQYF
TGTGCCAGCAGCCAAAGGGGGGGCGGATCAGATACGCAGTATTTT
>TRBV6-5|11|once|TRBD2|TRBJ2-1
CATRRGDEQFF
TGTGCCACCCGACGGGGGGATGAGCAGTTCTTC
>TRBV5-8|15|.|TRBD1|TRBJ2-2
CASSLDRGVTGELFF
TGTGCCAGCAGCTTGGACAGGGGAGTGACCGGGGAGCTGTTTTTT
>TRBV7-9|14|few|TRBD1|TRBJ1-2
CASSPPQGSYGYTF
TGTGCCAGCAGCCCGCCACAGGGGAGCTATGGCTACACCTTC
>TRBV3-1/TRBV3-2|14|.|.|TRBJ2-3
CASSQLAPTDTQYF
TGTGCCAGCAGCCAACTGGCCCCCACAGATACGCAGTATTTT
>TRBV2|14|.|TRBD1|TRBJ2-3
CASSPGQATDTQYF
TGTGCCAGCAGTCCGGGACAGGCCACAGATACGCAGTATTTT
>TRBV5-1|15|.|TRBD1|TRBJ1-1
CASSLTGGLNTEAFF
TGCGCCAGCAGCTTAACAGGGGGATTGAACACTGAAGCTTTCTTT
>TRBV3-1/TRBV3-2|13|.|.|TRBJ1-1
CASSQGRGTEAFF
TGTGCCAGCAGCCAAGGGCGCGGCACTGAAGCTTTCTTT
>TRBV13|15|.|.|TRBJ1-2
CASSPSDGSNYGYTF
TGTGCCAGCAGCCCCAGCGATGGGTCGAACTATGGCTACACCTTC
>TRBV9|14|few|.|TRBJ1-2
CASSPIKEAVGYTF
TGTGCCAGCAGCCCAATAAAGGAGGCCGTAGGCTACACCTTC
>TRBV9|15|.|.|TRBJ1-1
CASSLPGGPNTEAFF
TGTGCCAGCAGCCTCCCCGGGGGGCCGAACACTGAAGCTTTCTTT
>TRBV30|14|.|TRBD1|TRBJ1-1
CAFYNRGRATEAFF
TGTGCCTTCTACAACAGGGGGAGGGCCACTGAAGCTTTCTTT
>TRBV28|16|.|.|TRBJ2-1
CASSLSLSPPANEQFF
TGTGCCAGCAGTTTAAGCCTATCGCCGCCCGCCAATGAGCAGTTCTTC
>TRBV3-1/TRBV3-2|13|.|TRBD1|TRBJ1-1
CASTTGGQVQAFF
TGTGCCAGCACCACGGGGGGACAGGTCCAAGCTTTCTTT
>TRBV7-2|19|once|TRBD2|TRBJ2-3
CASSFYGLRTSSGTDTQYF
TGTGCCAGCAGCTTCTACGGACTTAGGACTAGCTCGGGGACAGATACGCAGTATTTT
>TRBV3-1/TRBV3-2|16|few|TRBD1|TRBJ2-2
CASSLKRDRDLGELFF
TGTGCCAGCAGCCTAAAACGCGACAGGGATTTGGGGGAGCTGTTTTTT
>TRBV29-1|15|.|.|TRBJ1-2
CSVPTRLGTFYGYTF
TGCAGCGTGCCGACTCGTCTAGGAACCTTCTATGGCTACACCTTC
>TRBV3-1/TRBV3-2|15|.|.|TRBJ1-3
CASSQAPYSGNTIYF
TGTGCCAGCAGCCAGGCCCCGTACTCTGGAAACACCATATATTTT
>TRBV10-1|14|once|TRBD2|TRBJ2-1
CASSAGGQDNEQFF
TGCGCCAGCAGTGCGGGGGGGCAGGACAATGAGCAGTTCTTC
>TRBV7-9|16|.|TRBD1|TRBJ2-2
CASSSLQGGNTGELFF
TGTGCCAGCAGCTCCTTACAGGGGGGCAACACCGGGGAGCTGTTTTTT
>TRBV12-5|15|.|TRBD1|TRBJ1-6
CASAPFDRDNSPLHF
TGTGCTAGTGCCCCCTTCGACAGGGATAATTCACCCCTCCACTTT
>TRBV3-1/TRBV3-2|13|.|.|TRBJ2-3
CASSQDRTDTQYF
TGTGCCAGCAGCCAAGATAGAACGGATACGCAGTATTTT
>TRBV19|16|.|.|TRBJ1-5
CASSIDLDSSNQPQHF
TGTGCCAGTAGTATAGACCTCGACAGTAGCAATCAGCCCCAGCATTTT
>TRBV7-3|17|.|TRBD2|TRBJ2-3
CASSPVGTGTSGEGQYF
TGTGCCAGCAGCCCGGTCGGGACCGGGACTAGTGGGGAGGGGCAGTATTTT
>TRBV7-2|14|.|.|TRBJ1-6
CASSSDSYNSPLHF
TGTGCCAGCAGCTCAGACAGCTATAATTCACCCCTCCACTTT
>TRBV7-2|13|once|.|TRBJ1-5
CASSIQGNQPQHF
TGTGCCAGCAGCATCCAGGGAAATCAGCCCCAGCATTTT
>TRBV15|15|.|.|TRBJ1-5
CATAEGVDSNQPQHF
TGTGCCACTGCCGAAGGGGTTGATAGCAATCAGCCCCAGCATTTT
>TRBV9|16|.|TRBD1|TRBJ1-1
CASRPGTGKMNTEAFF
TGTGCCAGCAGACCTGGGACAGGCAAGATGAACACTGAAGCTTTCTTT
>TRBV6-5|13|.|TRBD1|TRBJ2-5
CASSYSQGVSQYF
TGTGCCAGCAGTTACTCGCAGGGGGTGTCCCAGTACTTC
>TRBV5-1|15|.|.|TRBJ1-6
CASSLNRAENSPLHF
TGCGCCAGCAGCCTGAACAGGGCAGAGAATTCACCCCTCCACTTT
>TRBV5-1|15|.|TRBD1|TRBJ1-2
CASSWSGTGGDGYTF
TGCGCCAGCAGCTGGAGCGGGACAGGGGGCGATGGCTACACCTTC
>TRBV9|13|.|.|TRBJ2-2
CASSVGGTGELFF
TGTGCCAGCAGCGTAGGAGGCACCGGGGAGCTGTTTTTT
>TRBV10-3|10|.|TRBD1|TRBJ1-2
CATGQGGYTF
TGTGCCACCGGACAGGGCGGCTACACCTTC
>TRBV3-1/TRBV3-2|13|.|TRBD1|TRBJ1-2
CASSQLGQGGYTF
TGTGCCAGCAGCCAATTAGGACAGGGGGGCTACACCTTC
>TRBV5-6|16|.|.|TRBJ1-1
CASSIPGHLLNTEAFF
TGTGCCAGCAGCATACCGGGACACCTTTTGAACACTGAAGCTTTCTTT
>TRBV9|14|.|.|TRBJ1-1
CASSPRGVRTEAFF
TGTGCCAGCAGCCCCCGCGGGGTTAGGACTGAAGCTTTCTTT
>TRBV6-6|13|.|.|TRBJ1-5
CASTREGIQPQHF
TGTGCCAGCACGAGGGAGGGAATACAGCCCCAGCATTTT
>TRBV9|15|.|TRBD2|TRBJ2-7
CASSVEGGGYYEQYF
TGTGCCAGCAGCGTAGAGGGCGGGGGGTACTACGAGCAGTACTTC
>TRBV2|14|.|.|TRBJ2-2
CASKGDSNTGELFF
TGTGCCAGCAAAGGGGACTCGAACACCGGGGAGCTGTTTTTT
>TRBV24-1|14|once|.|TRBJ2-5
CATSDPQGWETQYF
TGTGCCACCAGTGATCCGCAGGGCTGGGAGACCCAGTACTTC
>TRBV19|14|.|TRBD1|TRBJ1-3
CASSVGQAGNTIYF
TGTGCCAGTAGTGTCGGACAGGCTGGAAACACCATATATTTT
>TRBV3-1/TRBV3-2|13|once|TRBD1|TRBJ1-1
CASSQSGGTEAFF
TGTGCCAGCAGCCAATCAGGGGGCACTGAAGCTTTCTTT
>TRBV5-1|15|.|TRBD1|TRBJ2-4
CASSLRQGASNIQYF
TGCGCCAGCAGCCTACGACAGGGGGCATCAAACATTCAGTACTTC
>TRBV5-1|13|.|.|TRBJ1-5
CASSLGTDQPQHF
TGCGCCAGCAGCTTGGGGACAGATCAGCCCCAGCATTTT
>TRBV4-1|15|once|.|TRBJ1-1
CASSQALPRNTEAFF
TGCGCCAGCAGCCAGGCTCTCCCCCGGAACACTGAAGCTTTCTTT
>TRBV29-1|15|.|.|TRBJ1-1
CSVGGQTSMNTEAFF
TGCAGCGTTGGGGGGCAGACCTCCATGAACACTGAAGCTTTCTTT
>TRBV5-1|15|.|.|TRBJ2-2
CASSLRQDYTGELFF
TGCGCCAGCAGCTTGAGGCAGGACTACACCGGGGAGCTGTTTTTT
>TRBV21-1|14|.|.|TRBJ2-3
CATRGGAVVDTQYF
TGTGCCACCCGGGGGGGGGCGGTGGTAGATACGCAGTATTTT
>TRBV3-1/TRBV3-2|12|.|.|TRBJ1-2
CASRGESGGYTF
TGTGCCAGCAGGGGTGAGTCGGGTGGCTACACCTTC
>TRBV30|14|few|.|TRBJ2-1
CAWSATATRNEQFF
TGTGCCTGGAGTGCGACGGCAACGAGGAATGAGCAGTTCTTC
>TRBV3-1/TRBV3-2|12|.|TRBD1|TRBJ2-1
CASSHLQGDPFF
TGTGCCAGCAGCCACCTACAGGGGGATCCGTTCTTC